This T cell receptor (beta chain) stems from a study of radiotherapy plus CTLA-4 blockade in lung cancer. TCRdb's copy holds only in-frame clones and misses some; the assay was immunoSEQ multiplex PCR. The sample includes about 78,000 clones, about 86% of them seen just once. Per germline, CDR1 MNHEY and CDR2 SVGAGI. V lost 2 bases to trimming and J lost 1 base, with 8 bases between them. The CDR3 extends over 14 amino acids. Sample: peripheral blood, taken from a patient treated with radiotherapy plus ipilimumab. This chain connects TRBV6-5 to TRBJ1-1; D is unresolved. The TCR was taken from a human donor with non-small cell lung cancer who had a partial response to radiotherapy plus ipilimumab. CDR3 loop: CASSYATENTEAFF. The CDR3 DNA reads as TGTGCCAGCAGTTACGCCACAGAGAACACTGAAGCTTTCTTT.